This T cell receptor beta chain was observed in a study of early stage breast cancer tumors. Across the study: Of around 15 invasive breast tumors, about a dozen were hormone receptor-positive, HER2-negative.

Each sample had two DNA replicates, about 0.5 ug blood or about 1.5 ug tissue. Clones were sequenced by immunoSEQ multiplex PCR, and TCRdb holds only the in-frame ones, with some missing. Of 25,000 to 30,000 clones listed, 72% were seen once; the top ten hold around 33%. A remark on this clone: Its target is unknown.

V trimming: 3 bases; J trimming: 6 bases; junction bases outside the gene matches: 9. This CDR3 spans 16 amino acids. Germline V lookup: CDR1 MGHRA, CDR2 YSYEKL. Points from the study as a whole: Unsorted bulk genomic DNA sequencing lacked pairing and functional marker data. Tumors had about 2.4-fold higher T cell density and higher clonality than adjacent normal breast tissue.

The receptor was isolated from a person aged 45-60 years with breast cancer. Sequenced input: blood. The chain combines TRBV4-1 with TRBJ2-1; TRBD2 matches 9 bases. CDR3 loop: CASSQVAGDRVNEQFF. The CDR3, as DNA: TGCGCCAGCAGCCAGGTAGCGGGAGATAGGGTCAATGAGCAGTTCTTC.